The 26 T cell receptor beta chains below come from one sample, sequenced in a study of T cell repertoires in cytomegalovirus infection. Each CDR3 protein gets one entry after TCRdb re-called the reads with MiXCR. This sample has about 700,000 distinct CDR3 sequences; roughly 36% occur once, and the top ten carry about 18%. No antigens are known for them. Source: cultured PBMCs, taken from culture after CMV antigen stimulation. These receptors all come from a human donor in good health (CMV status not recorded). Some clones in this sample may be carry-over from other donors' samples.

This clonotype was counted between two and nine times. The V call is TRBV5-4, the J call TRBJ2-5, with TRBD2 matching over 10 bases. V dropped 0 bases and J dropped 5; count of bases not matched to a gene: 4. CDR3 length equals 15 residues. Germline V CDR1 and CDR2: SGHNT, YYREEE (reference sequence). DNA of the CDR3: TGTGCCAGCAGCTTGGGGGCTAGCGGGAGTGAGACCCAGTACTTC. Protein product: CASSLGASGSETQYF.

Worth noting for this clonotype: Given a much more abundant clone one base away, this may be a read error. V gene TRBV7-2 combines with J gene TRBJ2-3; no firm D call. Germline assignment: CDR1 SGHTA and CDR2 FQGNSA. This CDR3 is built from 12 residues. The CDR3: CAGSLGIYTQYF. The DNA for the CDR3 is TGTGCCGGCAGCTTGGGAATATATACGCAGTATTTT.

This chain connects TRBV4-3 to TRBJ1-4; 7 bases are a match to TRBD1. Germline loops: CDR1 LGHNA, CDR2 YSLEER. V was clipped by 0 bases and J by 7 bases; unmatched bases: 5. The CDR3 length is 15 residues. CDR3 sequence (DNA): TGCGCCAGCAGCCAAGATCAGGGGGTCCGTGAAAAACTGTTTTTT. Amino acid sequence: CASSQDQGVREKLFF.

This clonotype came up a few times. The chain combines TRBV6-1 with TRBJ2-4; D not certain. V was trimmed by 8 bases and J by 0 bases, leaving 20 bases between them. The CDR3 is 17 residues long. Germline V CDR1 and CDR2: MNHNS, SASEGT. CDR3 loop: CASHTTVLLLAKNIQYF. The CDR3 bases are TGTGCCAGCCATACTACGGTCCTGCTGTTAGCCAAAAACATTCAGTACTTC.

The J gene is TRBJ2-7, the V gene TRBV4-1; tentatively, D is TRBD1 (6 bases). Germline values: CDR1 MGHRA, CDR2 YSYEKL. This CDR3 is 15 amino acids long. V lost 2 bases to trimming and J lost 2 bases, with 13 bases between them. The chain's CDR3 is CASSQFGTNPYEQYF. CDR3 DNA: TGCGCCAGCAGCCAATTCGGGACAAACCCCTACGAGCAGTACTTC.

CDR3 sequence (DNA): TGTGCTAGTGGTCCCGGACTAGCGGGAGATACGCAGTATTTT. It translates to CASGPGLAGDTQYF. The chain combines TRBV12-5 with TRBJ2-3; 11 bases agree with TRBD2. Per the germline V gene, CDR1 is LGHNT and CDR2 is FRNRAP. Trimming removed 5 bases from V and 5 bases from J; junction bases left unmatched: 3. The CDR3 is 14 amino acids.

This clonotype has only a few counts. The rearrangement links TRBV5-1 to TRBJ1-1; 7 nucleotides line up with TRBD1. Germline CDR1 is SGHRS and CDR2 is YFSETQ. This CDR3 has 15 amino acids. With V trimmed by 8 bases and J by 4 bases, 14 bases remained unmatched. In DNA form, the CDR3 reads TGCGCCAGTATGACGGGGGCGACAGGGTTCACTGAAGCTTTCTTT. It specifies CASMTGATGFTEAFF.

As DNA, the CDR3 is TGCGCCAGCAGTCAGCTGACAGGGGATAATTCACCCCTCCACTTT. Protein sequence: CASSQLTGDNSPLHF. This chain uses TRBV23-1 with TRBJ1-6, with 8 bases aligning to TRBD1. TRBV23-1 is placed among ORFs of uncertain function. Losses at the gene ends were 3 bases for V and 5 bases for J; bases not matched to a gene: 3. This CDR3 is 15 amino acids long.

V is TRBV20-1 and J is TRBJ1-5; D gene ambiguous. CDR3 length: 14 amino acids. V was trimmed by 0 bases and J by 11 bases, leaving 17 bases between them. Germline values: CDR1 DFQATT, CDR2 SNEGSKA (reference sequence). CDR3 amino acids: CSARDRVGITTQHF. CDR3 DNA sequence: TGCAGTGCTAGAGATAGGGTTGGAATCACGACCCAGCATTTT.

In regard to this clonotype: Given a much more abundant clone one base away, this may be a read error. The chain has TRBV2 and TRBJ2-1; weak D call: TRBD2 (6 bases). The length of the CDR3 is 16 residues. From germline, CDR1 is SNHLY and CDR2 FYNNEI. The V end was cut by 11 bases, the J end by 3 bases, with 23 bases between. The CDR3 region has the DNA TGTGCCCACCTAGCGAGTCCCTCTTCCCTCTACAATGAGCAGTTCTTC. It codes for CAHLASPSSLYNEQFF.

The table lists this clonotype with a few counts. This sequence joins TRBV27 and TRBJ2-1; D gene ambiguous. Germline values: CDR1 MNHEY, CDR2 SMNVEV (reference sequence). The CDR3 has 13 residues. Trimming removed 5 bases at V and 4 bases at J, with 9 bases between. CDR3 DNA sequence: TGTGCCAGCAGTAGAAGAGTGTACAATGAGCAGTTCTTC. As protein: CASSRRVYNEQFF.

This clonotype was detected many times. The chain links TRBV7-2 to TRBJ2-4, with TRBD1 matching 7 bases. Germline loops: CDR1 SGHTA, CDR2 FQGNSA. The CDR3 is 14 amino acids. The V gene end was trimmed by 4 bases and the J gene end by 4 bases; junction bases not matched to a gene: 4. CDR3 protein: CASSSGTAKNIQYF. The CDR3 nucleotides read TGTGCCAGCAGCTCAGGGACAGCTAAAAACATTCAGTACTTC.

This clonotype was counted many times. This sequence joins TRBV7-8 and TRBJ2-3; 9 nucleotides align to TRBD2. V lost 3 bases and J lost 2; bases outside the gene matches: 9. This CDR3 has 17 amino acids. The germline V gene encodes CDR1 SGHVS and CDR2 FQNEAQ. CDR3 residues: CASSFPLAGESTDTQYF. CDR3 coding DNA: TGTGCCAGCAGCTTCCCTTTAGCGGGGGAATCCACAGATACGCAGTATTTT.

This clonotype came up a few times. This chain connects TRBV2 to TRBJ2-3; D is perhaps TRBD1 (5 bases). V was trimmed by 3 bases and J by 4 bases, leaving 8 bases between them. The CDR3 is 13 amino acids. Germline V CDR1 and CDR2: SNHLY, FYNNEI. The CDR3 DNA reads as TGTGCCAGCAGTGACCAGGGCGCAGATACGCAGTATTTT. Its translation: CASSDQGADTQYF.

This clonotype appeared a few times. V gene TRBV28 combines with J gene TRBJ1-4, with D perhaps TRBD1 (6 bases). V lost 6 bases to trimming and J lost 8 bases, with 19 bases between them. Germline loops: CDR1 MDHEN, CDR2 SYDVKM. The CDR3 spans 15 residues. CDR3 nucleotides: TGTGCCAGCAGCCCTGGTGGGGGGCTAGCGGAAAAACTGTTTTTT. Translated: CASSPGGGLAEKLFF.

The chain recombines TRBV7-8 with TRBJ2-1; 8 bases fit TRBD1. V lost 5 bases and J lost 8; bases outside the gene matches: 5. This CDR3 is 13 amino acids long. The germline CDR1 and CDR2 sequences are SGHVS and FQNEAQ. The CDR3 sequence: CASSQDRAHEQFF. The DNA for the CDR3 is TGTGCCAGCAGCCAGGACAGGGCTCATGAGCAGTTCTTC.

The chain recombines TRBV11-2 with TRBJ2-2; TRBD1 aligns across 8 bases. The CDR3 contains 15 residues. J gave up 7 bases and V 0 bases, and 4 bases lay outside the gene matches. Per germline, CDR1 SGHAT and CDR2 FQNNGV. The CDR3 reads CASSLETGAGGELFF. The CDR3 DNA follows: TGTGCCAGCAGCTTAGAGACAGGGGCAGGCGGGGAGCTGTTTTTT.

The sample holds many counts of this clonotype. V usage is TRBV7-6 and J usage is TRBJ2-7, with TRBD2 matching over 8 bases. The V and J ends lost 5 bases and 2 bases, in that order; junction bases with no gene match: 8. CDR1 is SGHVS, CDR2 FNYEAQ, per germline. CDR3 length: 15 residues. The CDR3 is CASSPDDSGAYEQYF. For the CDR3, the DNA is TGTGCCAGCAGCCCGGATGATAGCGGGGCCTACGAGCAGTACTTC.

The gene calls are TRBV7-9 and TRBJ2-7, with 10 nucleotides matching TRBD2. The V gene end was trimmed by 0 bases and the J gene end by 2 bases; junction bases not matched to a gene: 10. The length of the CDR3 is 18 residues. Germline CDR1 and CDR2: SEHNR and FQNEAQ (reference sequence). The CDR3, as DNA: TGTGCCAGCAGCTTAGCTGACTATCTAGCGGGAGCCACCTACGAGCAGTACTTC. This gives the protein CASSLADYLAGATYEQYF.

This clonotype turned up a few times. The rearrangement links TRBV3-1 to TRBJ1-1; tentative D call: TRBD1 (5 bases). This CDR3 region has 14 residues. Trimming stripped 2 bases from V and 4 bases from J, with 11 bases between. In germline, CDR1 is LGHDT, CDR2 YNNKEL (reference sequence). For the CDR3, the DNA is TGTGCCAGCAGCCAAAGCGGCAGGGCCACTGAAGCTTTCTTT. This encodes CASSQSGRATEAFF.

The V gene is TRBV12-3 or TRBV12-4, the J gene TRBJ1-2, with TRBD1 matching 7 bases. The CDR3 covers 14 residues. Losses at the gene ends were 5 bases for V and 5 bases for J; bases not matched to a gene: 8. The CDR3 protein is CASSPWTGEYGYTF. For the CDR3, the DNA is TGTGCCAGCAGTCCGTGGACAGGAGAGTATGGCTACACCTTC.

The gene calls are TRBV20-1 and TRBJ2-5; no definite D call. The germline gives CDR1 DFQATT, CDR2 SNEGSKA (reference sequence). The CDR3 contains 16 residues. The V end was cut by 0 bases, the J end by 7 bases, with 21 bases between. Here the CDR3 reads CSARDLGLGIAGTQYF. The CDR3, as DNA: TGCAGTGCTAGAGATCTCGGGCTAGGGATCGCCGGGACCCAGTACTTC.

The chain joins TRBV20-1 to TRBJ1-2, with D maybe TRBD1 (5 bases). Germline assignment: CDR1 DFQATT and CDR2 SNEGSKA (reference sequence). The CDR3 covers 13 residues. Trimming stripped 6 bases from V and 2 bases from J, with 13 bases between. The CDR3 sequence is CSASPGTNYGYTF. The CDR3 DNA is TGCAGTGCCAGCCCCGGGACCAACTATGGCTACACCTTC.

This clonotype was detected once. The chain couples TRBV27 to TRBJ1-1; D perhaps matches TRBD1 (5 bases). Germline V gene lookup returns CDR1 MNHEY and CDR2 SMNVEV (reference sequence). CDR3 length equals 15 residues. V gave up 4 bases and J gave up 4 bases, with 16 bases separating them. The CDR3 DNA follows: TGTGCCAGCAGTTCGCATGGGGGGACCGCCACTGAAGCTTTCTTT. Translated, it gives CASSSHGGTATEAFF.

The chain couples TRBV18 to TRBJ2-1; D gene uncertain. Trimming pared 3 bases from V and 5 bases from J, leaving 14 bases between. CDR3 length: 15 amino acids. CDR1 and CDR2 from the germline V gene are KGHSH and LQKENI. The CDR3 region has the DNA TGTGCCAGCTCACCGACTCAACAGACCGACAATGAGCAGTTCTTC. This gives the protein CASSPTQQTDNEQFF.

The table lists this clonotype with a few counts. Here the CDR3 DNA reads TGTGCCAGCAGCCAAAGACAGGGGGCGTTGGACTATGGCTACACCTTC. Its translation is CASSQRQGALDYGYTF. The rearrangement uses TRBV7-8 and TRBJ1-2, with 10 bases aligning to TRBD1. The CDR3 is made up of 16 amino acids. With V trimmed by 5 bases and J by 3 bases, 9 bases remained unmatched. Per germline, CDR1 SGHVS and CDR2 FQNEAQ. Filled out from reference TRBV7-8 and TRBJ1-2, the complete variable domain reads GAGVSQSPRYKVAKRGQDVALRCDPISGHVSLFWYQQALGQGPEFLTYFQNEAQLDKSGLPSDRFFAERPEGSVSTLKIQRTQQEDSAVYLCASSQRQGALDYGYTFGSGTRLTVV.